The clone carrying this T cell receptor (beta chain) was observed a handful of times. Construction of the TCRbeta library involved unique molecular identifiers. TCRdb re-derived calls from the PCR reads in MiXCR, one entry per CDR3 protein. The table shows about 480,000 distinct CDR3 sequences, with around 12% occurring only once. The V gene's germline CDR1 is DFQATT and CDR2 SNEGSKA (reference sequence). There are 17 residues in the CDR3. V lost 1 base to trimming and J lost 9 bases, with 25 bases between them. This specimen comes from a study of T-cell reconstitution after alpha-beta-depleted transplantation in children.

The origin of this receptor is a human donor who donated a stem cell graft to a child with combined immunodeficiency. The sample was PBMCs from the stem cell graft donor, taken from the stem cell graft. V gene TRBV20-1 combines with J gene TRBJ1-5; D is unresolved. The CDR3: CSARGPPGILPLRPQHF. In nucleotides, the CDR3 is TGCAGTGCTAGAGGGCCCCCCGGGATACTTCCCCTTCGGCCCCAGCATTTT.